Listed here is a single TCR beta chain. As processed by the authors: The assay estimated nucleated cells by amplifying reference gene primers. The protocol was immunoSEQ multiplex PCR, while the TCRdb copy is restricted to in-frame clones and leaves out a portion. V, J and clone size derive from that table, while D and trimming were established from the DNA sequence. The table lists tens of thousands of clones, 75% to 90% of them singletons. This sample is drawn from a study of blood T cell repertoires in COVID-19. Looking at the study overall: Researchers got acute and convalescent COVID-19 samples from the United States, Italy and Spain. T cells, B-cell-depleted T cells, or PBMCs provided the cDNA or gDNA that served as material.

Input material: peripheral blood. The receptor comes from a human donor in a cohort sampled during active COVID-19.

CDR3 residues: CASRKEQSTDTQYF. The CDR3 DNA reads as TGCGCCAGCAGGAAAGAACAGAGCACAGATACGCAGTATTTT. This chain uses TRBV5-1 with TRBJ2-3; no clear D. Trimming stripped 5 bases from V and 0 bases from J, with 10 bases between. CDR1 is SGHRS, CDR2 YFSETQ, per germline. The CDR3 is 14 amino acids.